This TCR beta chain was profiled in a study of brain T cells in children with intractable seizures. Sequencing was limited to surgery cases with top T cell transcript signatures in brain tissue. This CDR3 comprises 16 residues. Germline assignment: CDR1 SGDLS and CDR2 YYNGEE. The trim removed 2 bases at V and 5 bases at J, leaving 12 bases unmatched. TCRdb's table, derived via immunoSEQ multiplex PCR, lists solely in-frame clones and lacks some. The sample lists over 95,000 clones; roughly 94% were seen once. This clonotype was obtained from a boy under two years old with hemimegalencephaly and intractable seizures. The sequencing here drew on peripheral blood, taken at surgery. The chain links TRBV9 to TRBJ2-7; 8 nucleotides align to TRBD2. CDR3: CASSVGGAGGFHEQYF. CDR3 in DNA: TGTGCCAGCAGCGTCGGGGGGGCGGGAGGCTTTCACGAGCAGTACTTC.